This entry features one T cell receptor beta chain sequence. The ends were cut back, 4 bases at V and 3 bases at J, with 21 bases in the middle. Germline V gene data show CDR1 as LGHNA and CDR2 as YNFKEQ. The length of the CDR3 is 18 residues. Per the authors' pipeline: How many nucleated cells were present was estimated from reference gene primer amplification. Profiled with immunoSEQ multiplex PCR; TCRdb holds only in-frame clones, not every one. The V and J calls and clone size are taken from that table; D and trimming were inferred from the DNA. Among over 60,000 clones listed, about nine tenths were seen once. This specimen comes from a study of blood T cell repertoires in COVID-19. Study summary: From T cells, B-cell-depleted T cells, or PBMCs came the material, which was cDNA or gDNA.

Sequences were obtained from peripheral blood. The sequence came from a man between 70 and 80 years old with active or convalescent COVID-19. This rearrangement joins TRBV4-2 to TRBJ1-4; D is undetermined. The CDR3 sequence is CASSRSWSQAGPNEKLFF. The CDR3 nucleotides are TGTGCCAGCAGCCGAAGTTGGTCCCAAGCGGGCCCTAATGAAAAACTGTTTTTT.